This T cell receptor (beta chain) was recovered during a study of CD8+ T cells in alopecia areata. Only a few counts were recorded for this clone. Investigators isolated RNA and reverse transcribed it into cDNA to act as the sequencing template. Only in-frame clones appear in the TCRdb table, and some are missing; sequencing was by immunoSEQ multiplex PCR. The data hold roughly 200,000 clones, with roughly 64% observed a single time. Treatment meaning: oral pan-JAK inhibitor, 5-10 mg twice daily. Alopecia areata patients had lesional scalp punch biopsies and peripheral blood taken from them. This CDR3 is built from 12 residues. Looked up from germline, CDR1 is SGHDN and CDR2 is FVKESK. V dropped 4 bases and J dropped 8 bases, with 9 bases sitting between them.

The source material was CD8+ T cells sorted from blood, sampled at week 24, from a patient treated with tofacitinib. The chain couples TRBV14 to TRBJ2-1; maybe TRBD1 (6 bases). The source is a human donor with alopecia areata. The CDR3 DNA sequence: TGTGCCAGCAGCCCAACAGGGCATGAGCAGTTCTTC. Translation: CASSPTGHEQFF.